This T cell receptor (beta chain) was observed in a study of blood T cell repertoires in COVID-19. This clone was detected once. Between the trimmed V and J ends, which lost 2 bases and 0 bases, there was a span of 11 bases. CDR1 and CDR2 from the germline V gene are MNHNS and SASEGT. The CDR3 loop spans 15 amino acids. In the study's own analysis: Estimated nucleated cell counts came from reference gene primer amplification. The assay was immunoSEQ multiplex PCR, and TCRdb's table has in-frame clones only and misses some. D and trimming come from the DNA, and the V and J calls and clone size come from that table. The top ten hold roughly 18% of the sample, which has a few hundred thousand clones, more than 85% seen once.

This clonotype was obtained from a woman aged 25 to 45 who had recovered from COVID-19. Sequencing input: PBMCs or T cells enriched from blood (not recorded which). This chain connects TRBV6-1 to TRBJ2-7, with D possibly TRBD1 on 5 matching bases. Here the CDR3 reads CASSEPPDSSYEQYF. CDR3 nucleotide sequence: TGTGCCAGCAGTGAACCTCCCGACAGCTCCTACGAGCAGTACTTC.